This TCR beta chain appears in the sequencing data of a study of blood T cell repertoires in COVID-19. Sequenced by immunoSEQ multiplex PCR; TCRdb stores in-frame clones only, minus some. This sample carries some 260,000 clones, 80% to 90% of them seen once, and the ten largest clones take roughly 10%. V was cut by 7 bases and J by 4 bases, with 13 bases left in between. Germline loops: CDR1 LGHDT, CDR2 YNNKEL (reference sequence). The CDR3 runs to 13 residues. The J gene is TRBJ1-2, the V gene TRBV3-1 (or the pseudogene TRBV3-2); D is unclear. This clonotype originated in a woman aged 70-85 years with COVID-19, enrolled during active disease. Material: peripheral blood. The CDR3 loop reads CASTPRDSYGYTF. Here the CDR3 DNA reads TGTGCCAGCACCCCGCGGGATTCCTATGGCTACACCTTC.